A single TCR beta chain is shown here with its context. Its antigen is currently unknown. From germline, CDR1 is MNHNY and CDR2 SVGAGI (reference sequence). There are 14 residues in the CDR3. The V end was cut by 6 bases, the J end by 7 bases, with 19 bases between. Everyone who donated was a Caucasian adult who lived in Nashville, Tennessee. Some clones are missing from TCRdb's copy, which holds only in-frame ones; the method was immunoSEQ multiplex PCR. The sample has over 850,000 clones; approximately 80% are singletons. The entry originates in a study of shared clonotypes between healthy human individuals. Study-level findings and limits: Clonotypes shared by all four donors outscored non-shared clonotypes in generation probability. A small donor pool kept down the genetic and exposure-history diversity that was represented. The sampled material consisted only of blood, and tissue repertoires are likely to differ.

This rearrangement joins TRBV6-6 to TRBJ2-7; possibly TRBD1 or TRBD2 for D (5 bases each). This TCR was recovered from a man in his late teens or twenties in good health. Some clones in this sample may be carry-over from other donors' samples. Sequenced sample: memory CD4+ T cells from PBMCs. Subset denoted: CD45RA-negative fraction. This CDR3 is CASSQSLGTLEQYF. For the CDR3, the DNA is TGTGCCAGCAGCCAGTCCCTGGGGACCCTTGAGCAGTACTTC.